Below, 20 T cell receptor beta chains from the same sample are listed, as sequenced in a study. A single record per CDR3 protein comes from TCRdb applying MiXCR to the RT-PCR reads. The sample lists about 680,000 distinct CDR3 sequences; 12% to 15% were seen once. Sequencing was performed on memory CD4+ T cells from blood. These TCRs come from a female donor in good health, serving as a healthy control.

The chain is built from TRBV5-5 and TRBJ2-7, with D possibly TRBD1 on 6 matching bases. Germline lookup yields CDR1 SGHKS and CDR2 YYEKEE (reference sequence). The CDR3 spans 15 residues. Trimming pared 0 bases from V and 3 bases from J, leaving 13 bases between. CDR3 residues: CASSLATGLNYEQYF. Here the CDR3 DNA reads TGTGCCAGCAGCTTGGCGACAGGCCTTAACTACGAGCAGTACTTC.

This clonotype was picked up a small number of times. The chain joins TRBV9 to TRBJ1-6; D is possibly TRBD1 (5 bases). The CDR3 is made up of 14 amino acids. The V end was cut by 4 bases, the J end by 6 bases, with 11 bases between. Germline CDR1 and CDR2: SGDLS and YYNGEE. The CDR3 loop reads CASSRDLINSPLHF. The CDR3 nucleotides read TGTGCCAGCAGCCGGGACCTAATTAATTCACCCCTCCACTTT.

This clonotype was detected a few times. This chain links TRBV10-3 with TRBJ2-1; 7 nucleotides match TRBD2. The ends lost 5 bases at V and 9 bases at J; junction bases unmatched: 10. This CDR3 contains 14 residues. CDR1 ENHRY and CDR2 SYGVKD come from the germline V gene. CDR3: CAISPSLTSSEQFF. The CDR3 region has the DNA TGTGCCATCAGTCCTTCTCTGACTAGCAGTGAGCAGTTCTTC.

The rearrangement joins TRBV7-2 to TRBJ1-5, with D possibly TRBD1 on 5 matching bases. The CDR3 loop spans 15 amino acids. The V end lost 1 base, the J end lost 5 bases, and 12 bases lay between the germline ends. Germline CDR1 is SGHTA and CDR2 is FQGNSA. This CDR3 is CASSLESGGDQPQHF. The CDR3 bases are TGTGCCAGCAGCTTAGAGTCCGGGGGGGATCAGCCCCAGCATTTT.

This clonotype came up many times. The rearrangement joins TRBV10-3 to TRBJ2-3, with D hard to call. This CDR3 spans 14 amino acids. Germline CDR1 ENHRY, CDR2 SYGVKD. Trimming took 2 bases from V and 3 from J, leaving 9 bases between them. The CDR3 sequence: CAISESTGTDTQYF. The DNA of the CDR3 is TGTGCCATCAGTGAGAGCACCGGTACAGATACGCAGTATTTT.

This clonotype occurred a few times. In nucleotides, the CDR3 is TGTGCCAGCCTAGGTACAGCCCGGGACACCTATGGCTACACCTTC. Protein: CASLGTARDTYGYTF. J is TRBJ1-2 and V is TRBV7-8, with D perhaps TRBD1 (6 bases). The CDR3 covers 15 residues. Between the trimmed V and J ends, which lost 8 bases and 4 bases, there was a span of 20 bases. Per the germline V gene, CDR1 is SGHVS and CDR2 is FQNEAQ.

Only a few counts were recorded for this clonotype. This chain links TRBV20-1 with TRBJ2-5, with 7 bases lining up with TRBD2. The CDR3 covers 15 residues. Germline V lookup: CDR1 DFQATT, CDR2 SNEGSKA (reference sequence). With 2 bases clipped from V and 0 bases from J, the junction kept 6 bases outside the gene matches. The DNA of the CDR3 is TGCAGTGCTAGAACGGCAAGCGGGAACCAAGAGACCCAGTACTTC. Its protein is CSARTASGNQETQYF.

A few counts support this clonotype. The rearrangement joins TRBV27 to TRBJ1-3, with D hard to call. Trimming took 7 bases from V and 9 from J, leaving 13 bases between them. The CDR3 contains 12 residues. Per the germline V gene, CDR1 is MNHEY and CDR2 is SMNVEV (reference sequence). DNA of the CDR3: TGTGCCAGCACCTCCCTGTCGGGCACCATATATTTT. Encoded protein: CASTSLSGTIYF.

This clonotype was seen many times. V gene TRBV12-3 or TRBV12-4 combines with J gene TRBJ2-6; maybe TRBD1 (6 bases). The CDR3 covers 19 residues. Trimming took off 6 bases at V and 4 bases at J, with 25 bases between the two ends. The DNA of the CDR3 is TGTGCCAGCAGCCCCCTCATCGGGACACAAATTCCCGGGGCCAACGTCCTGACTTTC. As protein: CASSPLIGTQIPGANVLTF.

In its sample, this clonotype was seen many times. The chain combines TRBV4-3 with TRBJ1-1; TRBD1 agrees at 8 bases. Per germline, CDR1 LGHNA and CDR2 YSLEER. The CDR3 sequence is 14 residues long. The V gene end was trimmed by 2 bases and the J gene end by 5 bases; junction bases not matched to a gene: 4. The CDR3 sequence: CASSQLQGDTEAFF. For the CDR3, the DNA is TGCGCCAGCAGCCAACTACAGGGGGATACTGAAGCTTTCTTT.

This clonotype showed up just a few times. The V gene is TRBV10-3, the J gene TRBJ2-3, with 12 bases aligning to TRBD2. The CDR3 loop spans 16 amino acids. After removal of 11 bases from V and 2 bases from J, the junction contained 11 bases not matched to a gene. Germline CDR1 is ENHRY and CDR2 is SYGVKD. In DNA, the CDR3 is TGTGCCGCAAAAGCGACTAGCGGGGGATTCACAGATACGCAGTATTTT. It encodes CAAKATSGGFTDTQYF.

This clonotype has more than one count but fewer than ten. The rearrangement uses TRBV11-2 and TRBJ1-1, with D possibly being TRBD1 (5 bases). From germline, CDR1 is SGHAT and CDR2 FQNNGV. V shed 1 base and J shed 1 base, with 10 bases lying between them. The CDR3 is made up of 15 amino acids. The CDR3 reads CASSLASGPNTEAFF. The CDR3 nucleotides are TGTGCCAGCAGCTTAGCGTCAGGGCCGAACACTGAAGCTTTCTTT.

There are a few counts of this clonotype. The chain has TRBV27 and TRBJ2-3; D unresolved. The length of the CDR3 is 16 residues. The germline V gene has CDR1 MNHEY and CDR2 SMNVEV (reference sequence). Trimming stripped 2 bases from V and 0 bases from J, with 12 bases between. The CDR3 loop reads CASSLRPRASTDTQYF. The CDR3 DNA is TGTGCCAGCAGTTTACGGCCCCGGGCTAGCACAGATACGCAGTATTTT.

This clonotype was detected only a few times. The rearrangement joins TRBV7-6 to TRBJ2-2; perhaps TRBD2 as D (6 bases). There are 14 residues in the CDR3. Germline-derived CDR1 and CDR2 are SGHVS and FNYEAQ. V was clipped by 5 bases and J by 6 bases, with 13 bases between them. CDR3 bases: TGTGCCAGCAGCCGAGGCAGGGAGGCCGGGGAGCTGTTTTTT. It yields the protein CASSRGREAGELFF.

This clonotype was detected a few times. The chain carries TRBV18 and TRBJ2-7; 12 bases agree with TRBD2. This CDR3 has 15 amino acids. V dropped 5 bases and J dropped 4; count of bases not matched to a gene: 6. The germline CDR1 and CDR2 sequences are KGHSH and LQKENI. The CDR3 DNA follows: TGTGCCAGCTCAGAGGGACTAGCGGGTCGGTACGAGCAGTACTTC. This codes for CASSEGLAGRYEQYF.

This clonotype was observed a handful of times. The V call is TRBV7-2, the J call TRBJ2-3; 8 bases line up with TRBD2. Germline lookup yields CDR1 SGHTA and CDR2 FQGNSA. The CDR3 runs to 15 residues. V lost 5 bases and J lost 1; bases outside the gene matches: 5. CDR3 nucleotides: TGTGCCAGCAGCCAAGCGGGGGCCCGCACAGATACGCAGTATTTT. It is translated as CASSQAGARTDTQYF.

The chain is built from TRBV9 and TRBJ2-2; no reliable D call. The CDR3 has 15 amino acids. Germline V gene sequence: CDR1 SGDLS, CDR2 YYNGEE. V was cut by 4 bases and J by 4 bases, with 14 bases left in between. The CDR3 nucleotides are TGTGCCAGCAGCCCCATAAGTTCGGTCACCGGGGAGCTGTTTTTT. Protein sequence: CASSPISSVTGELFF.

V gene TRBV12-3 or TRBV12-4 combines with J gene TRBJ2-5; weak D call: TRBD1 (5 bases). Trimming took off 7 bases at V and 7 bases at J, with 19 bases between the two ends. This CDR3 region has 14 residues. DNA for the CDR3: TGTGCCAGCATGATAAGGGGTCCGGTTGGGACCCAGTACTTC. This sequence encodes CASMIRGPVGTQYF.

As for this clonotype: The junction and the germline gene differ at one end; a read error may be behind it. The rearrangement joins TRBV5-1 to TRBJ2-2, with D possibly TRBD2 on 6 matching bases. The CDR3 has 13 residues. The V gene's germline CDR1 is SGHRS and CDR2 YFSETQ. CDR3 DNA sequence: TGCGCCAGAAGCTTGGAGGGCACCGGAGAGCTGTTTTTT. Translating gives CARSLEGTGELFF. Variable domain in full (rest from reference TRBV5-1 and TRBJ2-2): KAGVTQTPRYLIKTRGQQVTLSCSPISGHRSVSWYQQTPGQGLQFLFEYFSETQRNKGNFPGRFSGRQFSNSRSEMNVSTLELGDSALYLCARSLEGTGELFFGEGSRLTVL.

This sequence joins TRBV3-1 and TRBJ1-2; 7 bases match TRBD1. CDR1 is LGHDT and CDR2 is YNNKEL in the germline V gene (reference sequence). With 1 base clipped from V and 3 bases from J, the junction kept 2 bases outside the gene matches. This CDR3 spans 14 amino acids. The CDR3 DNA follows: TGTGCCAGCAGCCAAGGAGGGGGCGACTATGGCTACACCTTC. Its protein is CASSQGGGDYGYTF.